This TCR beta chain is from a study of T cells after yellow fever vaccination. This clonotype was seen repeatedly, ten times or more. What it binds is not known. Points from the study as a whole: CD4 and CD8 compartments shared a small share of clonotypes. Peaking on day 5 versus 15, the secondary response was faster but weaker.

MiXCR was run by TCRdb on the 5' RACE reads, yielding one entry per CDR3 protein. The table records 150,000 to 200,000 distinct CDR3 sequences, 5.5% to 8% of them present only once. The CDR3 sequence is 15 residues long. In germline, CDR1 is DFQATT, CDR2 SNEGSKA (reference sequence). With 5 bases removed from V and 10 bases from J, the gap between germline ends came to 25 bases. The source material was CD4+ T cells sorted from PBMCs, sampled on the day of the first yellow fever vaccination. The chain employs TRBV20-1 and TRBJ2-3; D is perhaps TRBD1 or TRBD2 (5 bases each). This TCR came from a man younger than 35 who received the YFV17D yellow fever vaccine. The CDR3 reads CSAPGSGRTLTPQYF. The CDR3 nucleotides are TGCAGTGCTCCCGGTTCGGGGCGGACGTTAACGCCGCAGTATTTT.